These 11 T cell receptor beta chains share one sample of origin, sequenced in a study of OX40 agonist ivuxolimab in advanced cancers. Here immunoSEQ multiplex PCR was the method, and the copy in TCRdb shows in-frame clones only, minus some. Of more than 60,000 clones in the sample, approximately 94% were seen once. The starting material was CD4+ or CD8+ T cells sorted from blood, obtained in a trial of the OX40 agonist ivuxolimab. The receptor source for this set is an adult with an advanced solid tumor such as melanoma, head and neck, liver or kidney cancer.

The CDR3 reads CASSPRALSGNTIYF. CDR3 bases: TGTGCCAGCAGTCCCCGGGCCCTCTCTGGAAACACCATATATTTT. This rearrangement joins TRBV28 to TRBJ1-3; D is uncertain. Trimming stripped 5 bases from V and 0 bases from J, with 11 bases between. CDR3 size: 15 residues. Per the germline V gene, CDR1 is MDHEN and CDR2 is SYDVKM.

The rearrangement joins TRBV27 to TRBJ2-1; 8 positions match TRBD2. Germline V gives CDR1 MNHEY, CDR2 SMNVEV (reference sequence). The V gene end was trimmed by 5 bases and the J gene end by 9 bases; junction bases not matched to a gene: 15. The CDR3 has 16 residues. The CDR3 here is CASSTSLAGTTIEQFF. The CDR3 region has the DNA TGTGCCAGCAGTACCTCTTTAGCGGGGACTACAATTGAGCAGTTCTTC.

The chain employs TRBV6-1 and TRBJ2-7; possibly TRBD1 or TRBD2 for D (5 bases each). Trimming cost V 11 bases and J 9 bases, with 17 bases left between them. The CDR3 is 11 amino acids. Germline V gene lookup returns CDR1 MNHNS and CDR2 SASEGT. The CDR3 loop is CASRFGDAQYF. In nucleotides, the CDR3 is TGTGCCTCCCGTTTCGGGGACGCGCAGTACTTC.

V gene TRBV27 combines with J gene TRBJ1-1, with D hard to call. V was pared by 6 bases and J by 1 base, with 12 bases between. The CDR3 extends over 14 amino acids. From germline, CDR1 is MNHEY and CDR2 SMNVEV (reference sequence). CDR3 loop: CASSVGYPNTEAFF. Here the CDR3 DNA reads TGTGCCAGCAGCGTGGGATACCCGAACACTGAAGCTTTCTTT.

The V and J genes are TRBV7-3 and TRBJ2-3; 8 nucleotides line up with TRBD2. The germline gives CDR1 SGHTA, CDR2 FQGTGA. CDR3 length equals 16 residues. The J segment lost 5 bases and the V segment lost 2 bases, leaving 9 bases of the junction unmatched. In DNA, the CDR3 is TGTGCCAGCAGCTTATCAAGCGGGAGAGGGGAAGATACGCAGTATTTT. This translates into CASSLSSGRGEDTQYF.

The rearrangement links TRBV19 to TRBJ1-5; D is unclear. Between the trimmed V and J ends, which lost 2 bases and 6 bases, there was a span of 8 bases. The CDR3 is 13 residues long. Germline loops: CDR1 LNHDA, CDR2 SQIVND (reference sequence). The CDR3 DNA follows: TGTGCCAGTAGTATAAGTTTGGGTCAGCCCCAGCATTTT. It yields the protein CASSISLGQPQHF. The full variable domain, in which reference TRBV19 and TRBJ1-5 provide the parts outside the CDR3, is DGGITQSPKYLFRKEGQNVTLSCEQNLNHDAMYWYRQDPGQGLRLIYYSQIVNDFQKGDIAEGYSVSREKKESFPLTVTSAQKNPTAFYLCASSISLGQPQHFGDGTRLSIL.

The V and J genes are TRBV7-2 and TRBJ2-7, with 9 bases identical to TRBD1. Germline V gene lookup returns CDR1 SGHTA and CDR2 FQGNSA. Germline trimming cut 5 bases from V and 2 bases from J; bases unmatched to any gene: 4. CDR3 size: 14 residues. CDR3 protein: CASSLDRGTYEQYF. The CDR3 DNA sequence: TGTGCCAGCAGCCTAGACAGGGGGACCTACGAGCAGTACTTC.

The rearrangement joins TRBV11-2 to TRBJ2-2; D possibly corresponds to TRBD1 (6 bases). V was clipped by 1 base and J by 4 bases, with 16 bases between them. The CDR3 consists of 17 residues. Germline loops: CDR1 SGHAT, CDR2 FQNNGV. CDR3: CASSLVGTTILTGELFF. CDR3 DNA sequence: TGTGCCAGCAGCTTAGTAGGGACAACTATCCTCACCGGGGAGCTGTTTTTT.

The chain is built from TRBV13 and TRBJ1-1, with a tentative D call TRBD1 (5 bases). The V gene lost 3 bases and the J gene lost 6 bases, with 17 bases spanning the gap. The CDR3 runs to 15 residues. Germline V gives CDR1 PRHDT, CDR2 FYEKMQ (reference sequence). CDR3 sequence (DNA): TGTGCCAGCAGCTTTAAAGGGGAGTCTAGGGCTGAAGCTTTCTTT. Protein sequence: CASSFKGESRAEAFF.

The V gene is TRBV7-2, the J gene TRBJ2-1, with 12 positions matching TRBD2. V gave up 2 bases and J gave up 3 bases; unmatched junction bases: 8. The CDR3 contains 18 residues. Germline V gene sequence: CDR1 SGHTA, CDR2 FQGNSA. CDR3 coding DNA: TGTGCCAGCAGCTTATGGCTAGCGGGAGGGAGGCTCTACAATGAGCAGTTCTTC. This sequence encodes CASSLWLAGGRLYNEQFF. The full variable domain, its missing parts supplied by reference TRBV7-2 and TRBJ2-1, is GAGVSQSPSNKVTEKGKDVELRCDPISGHTALYWYRQSLGQGLEFLIYFQGNSAPDKSGLPSDRFSAERTGGSVSTLTIQRTQQEDSAVYLCASSLWLAGGRLYNEQFFGPGTRLTVL.

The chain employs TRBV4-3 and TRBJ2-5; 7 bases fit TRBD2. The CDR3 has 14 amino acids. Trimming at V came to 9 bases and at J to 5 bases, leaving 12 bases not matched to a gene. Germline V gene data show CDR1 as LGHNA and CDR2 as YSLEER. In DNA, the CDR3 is TGCGCCAGATGGGCTAGCGGATTCGGGGAGACCCAGTACTTC. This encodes CARWASGFGETQYF.